This entry is about one TCR beta chain. Its cognate antigen is unknown. Germline-derived CDR1 and CDR2 are MNHEY and SMNVEV (reference sequence). V shed 1 base and J shed 5 bases, with 7 bases lying between them. The CDR3 covers 13 residues. The sample comes from a study of T cell responses to AZD1222 COVID-19 vaccine. Regarding the study as a whole: It was only 6 or 7 AZD1222 recipients who were seropositive at baseline.

Assay used: immunoSEQ multiplex PCR; TCRdb lists only in-frame clones, some missing. The sample shows over 150,000 clones, under 95% of them seen only once. J is TRBJ2-3 and V is TRBV27, with D possibly being TRBD1 or TRBD2 (5 bases each). The material was peripheral blood, obtained 28 days after the second AZD1222 dose. This TCR derives from an adult who received the AZD1222 COVID-19 vaccine. CDR3 nucleotides: TGTGCCAGCAGTTTATATGGGGGAGATACGCAGTATTTT. This gives the protein CASSLYGGDTQYF.